There are a few counts of the clone carrying this TCR beta chain. Each CDR3 protein is one row after TCRdb ran MiXCR on the 5' RACE reads. This repertoire shows about 200,000 distinct CDR3 sequences, around a quarter found once; its top ten account for 6.6%. This sample is part of a study of CD8 T cells in ankylosing spondylitis. Germline V lookup: CDR1 SGHTA, CDR2 FQGNSA. With 1 base removed from V and 3 bases from J, the gap between germline ends came to 12 bases. The CDR3 has 16 amino acids. The rearrangement uses TRBV7-2 and TRBJ1-4, with D maybe TRBD1 (5 bases). The sequenced material came from blood, either unsorted or a sorted T cell fraction (not recorded which). The source of this sequence is a male donor with ankylosing spondylitis or in good health (not recorded which). CDR3 sequence (DNA): TGTGCCAGCAGCTTAGGTCGGGGGTCGGCTAATGAAAAACTGTTTTTT. Its protein product is CASSLGRGSANEKLFF.